This TCR beta chain stems from a study of shared clonotypes between healthy human individuals. Across the study: A donor's plate count was three for CD4 naive and three for CD4 memory; CD8 naive had two and CD8 memory one.

Splitting the CD4+ cells yielded a CD45RA+ naive subset and a CD45RA-negative memory subset. The CDR3 is 17 amino acids. Germline-derived CDR1 and CDR2 are SGDLS and YYNGEE. The junction had 11 bases not matched to a gene; V was cut back by 4 bases and J by 5 bases. Repertoires were generated with immunoSEQ multiplex PCR, while TCRdb's copy carries only in-frame clones and drops some. The sample consists of around 2,000,000 clones, roughly 95% of them appearing once. The gene calls are TRBV9 and TRBJ2-3, with TRBD2 matching over 12 bases. The receptor was derived from a man aged 18 to 30 in good health. Sequenced sample: naive CD4+ T cells sorted from blood. Subset meaning: CD45RA+ positively selected. DNA for the CDR3: TGTGCCAGCAGCATCGGACTAGCGGGGAAAACTCGAGATACGCAGTATTTT. Encoded protein: CASSIGLAGKTRDTQYF.